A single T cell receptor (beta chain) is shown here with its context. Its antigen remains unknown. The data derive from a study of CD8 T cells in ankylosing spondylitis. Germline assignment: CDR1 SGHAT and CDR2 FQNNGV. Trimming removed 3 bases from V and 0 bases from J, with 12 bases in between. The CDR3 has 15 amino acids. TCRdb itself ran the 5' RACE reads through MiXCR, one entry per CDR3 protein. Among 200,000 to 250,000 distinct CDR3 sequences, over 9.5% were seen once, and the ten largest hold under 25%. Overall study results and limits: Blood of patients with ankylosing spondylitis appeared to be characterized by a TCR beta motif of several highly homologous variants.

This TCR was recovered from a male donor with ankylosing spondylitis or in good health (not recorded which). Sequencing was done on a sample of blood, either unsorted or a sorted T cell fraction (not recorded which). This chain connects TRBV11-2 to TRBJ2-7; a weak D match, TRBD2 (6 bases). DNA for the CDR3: TGTGCCAGCAGCTTCGGCGGGGAGTTCTCCTACGAGCAGTACTTC. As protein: CASSFGGEFSYEQYF.